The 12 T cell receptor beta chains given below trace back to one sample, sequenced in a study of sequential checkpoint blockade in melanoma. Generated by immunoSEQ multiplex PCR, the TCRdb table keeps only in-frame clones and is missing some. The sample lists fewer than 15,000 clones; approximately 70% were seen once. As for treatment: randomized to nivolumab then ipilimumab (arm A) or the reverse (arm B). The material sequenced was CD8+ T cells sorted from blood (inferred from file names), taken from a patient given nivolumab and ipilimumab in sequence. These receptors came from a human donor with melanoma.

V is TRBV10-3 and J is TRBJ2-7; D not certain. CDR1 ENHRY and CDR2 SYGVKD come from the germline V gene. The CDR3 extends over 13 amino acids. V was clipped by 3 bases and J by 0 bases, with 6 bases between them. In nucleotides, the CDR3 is TGTGCCATCAGTGATGACAACTCCTACGAGCAGTACTTC. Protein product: CAISDDNSYEQYF.

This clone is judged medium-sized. CDR3 sequence: CASTIDRGRLNGYTF. In nucleotides, the CDR3 is TGTGCCAGTACCATCGACAGGGGGCGGTTGAACGGCTACACCTTC. J is TRBJ1-2 and V is TRBV19; 10 bases align to TRBD1. CDR1 and CDR2 from the germline V gene are LNHDA and SQIVND (reference sequence). The V and J ends lost 7 bases and 8 bases, in that order; junction bases with no gene match: 13. This CDR3 contains 15 residues.

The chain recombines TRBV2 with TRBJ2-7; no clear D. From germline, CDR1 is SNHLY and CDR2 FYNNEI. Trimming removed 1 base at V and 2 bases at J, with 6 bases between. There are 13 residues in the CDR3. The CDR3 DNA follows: TGTGCCAGCAGTGAAGGGAGACCCTACGAGCAGTACTTC. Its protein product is CASSEGRPYEQYF.

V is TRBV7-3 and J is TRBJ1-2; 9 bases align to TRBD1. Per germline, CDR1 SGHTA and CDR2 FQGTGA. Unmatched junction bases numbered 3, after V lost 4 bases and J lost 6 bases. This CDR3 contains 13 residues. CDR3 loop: CASSSTGGDGYTF. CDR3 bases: TGTGCCAGCAGCTCCACAGGGGGCGATGGCTACACCTTC. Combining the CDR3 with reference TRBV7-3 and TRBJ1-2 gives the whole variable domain GAGVSQTPSNKVTEKGKYVELRCDPISGHTALYWYRQSLGQGPEFLIYFQGTGAADDSGLPNDRFFAVRPEGSVSTLKIQRTERGDSAVYLCASSSTGGDGYTFGSGTRLTVV.

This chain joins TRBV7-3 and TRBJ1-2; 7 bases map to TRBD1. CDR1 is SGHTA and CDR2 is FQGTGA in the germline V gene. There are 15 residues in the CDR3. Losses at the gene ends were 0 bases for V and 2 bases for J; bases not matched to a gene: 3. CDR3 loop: CASSLTSTGNYGYTF. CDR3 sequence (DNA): TGTGCCAGCAGCTTAACGTCGACAGGGAACTATGGCTACACCTTC.

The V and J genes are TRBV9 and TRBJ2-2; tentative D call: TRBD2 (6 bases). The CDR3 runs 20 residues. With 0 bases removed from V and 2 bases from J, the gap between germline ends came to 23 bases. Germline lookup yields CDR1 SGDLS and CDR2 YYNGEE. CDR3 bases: TGTGCCAGCAGCGTAGAAGAAGCGAGGGACTCTCGGCCAAACACCGGGGAGCTGTTTTTT. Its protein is CASSVEEARDSRPNTGELFF.

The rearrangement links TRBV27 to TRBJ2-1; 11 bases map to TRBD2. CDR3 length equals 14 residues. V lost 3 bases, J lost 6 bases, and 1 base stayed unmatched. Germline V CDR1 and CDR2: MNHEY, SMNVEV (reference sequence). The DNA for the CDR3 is TGTGCCAGCAGTTTCACTAGCGGGGGCAATGAGCAGTTCTTC. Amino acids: CASSFTSGGNEQFF.

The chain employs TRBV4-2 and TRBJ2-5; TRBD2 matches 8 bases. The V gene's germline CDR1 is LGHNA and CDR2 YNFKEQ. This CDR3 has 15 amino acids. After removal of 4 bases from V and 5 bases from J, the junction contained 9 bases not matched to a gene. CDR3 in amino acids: CASSPFRGGGETQYF. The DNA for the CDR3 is TGTGCCAGCAGCCCCTTCCGGGGGGGCGGGGAGACCCAGTACTTC.

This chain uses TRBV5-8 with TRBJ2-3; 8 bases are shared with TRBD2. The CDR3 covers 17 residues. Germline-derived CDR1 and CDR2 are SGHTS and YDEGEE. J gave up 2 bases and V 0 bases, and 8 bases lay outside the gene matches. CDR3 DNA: TGTGCCAGCAGCTTGGCCGGGGGGGTCCGTATCACAGATACGCAGTATTTT. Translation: CASSLAGGVRITDTQYF.

The CDR3 protein is CASSDRQGRRGTEAFF. DNA of the CDR3: TGTGCCAGTAGTGATCGACAGGGGCGACGCGGCACTGAAGCTTTCTTT. This chain uses TRBV19 with TRBJ1-1, with TRBD1 matching over 8 bases. The CDR3 runs to 16 residues. Germline lookup yields CDR1 LNHDA and CDR2 SQIVND (reference sequence). Trimming cost V 5 bases and J 4 bases; bases outside gene matches: 12. Using reference TRBV19 and TRBJ1-1 for the parts outside the CDR3, the full variable domain is DGGITQSPKYLFRKEGQNVTLSCEQNLNHDAMYWYRQDPGQGLRLIYYSQIVNDFQKGDIAEGYSVSREKKESFPLTVTSAQKNPTAFYLCASSDRQGRRGTEAFFGQGTRLTVV.

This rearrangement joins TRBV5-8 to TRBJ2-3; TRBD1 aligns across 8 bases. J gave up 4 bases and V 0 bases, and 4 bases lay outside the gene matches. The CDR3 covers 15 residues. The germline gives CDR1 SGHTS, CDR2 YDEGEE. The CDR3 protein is CASSLGDRGPDTQYF. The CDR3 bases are TGTGCCAGCAGCTTGGGTGACAGGGGCCCAGATACGCAGTATTTT. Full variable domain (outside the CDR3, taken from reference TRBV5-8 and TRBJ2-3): EAGVTQSPTHLIKTRGQQATLRCSPISGHTSVYWYQQALGLGLQFLLWYDEGEERNRGNFPPRFSGRQFPNYSSELNVNALELEDSALYLCASSLGDRGPDTQYFGPGTRLTVL.

CDR3 DNA: TGTGCCAGCAGTGGTTACGGAGCGGGGAACACAGATACGCAGTATTTT. The encoded protein is CASSGYGAGNTDTQYF. The J gene is TRBJ2-3, the V gene TRBV27; 7 positions match TRBD2. CDR3 length equals 16 residues. Trimming removed 5 bases from V and 2 bases from J; junction bases left unmatched: 10. Germline CDR1 MNHEY, CDR2 SMNVEV (reference sequence).